The entry below describes one T cell receptor (beta chain). As yet, its antigen is unknown. A read error may produce the germline difference seen at one junction end. The same CDR3 also results from other DNA sequences found in this sample. PCR employed 60 Vbeta and 13 Jbeta primers. The method was immunoSEQ multiplex PCR; TCRdb's version includes in-frame clones alone and lacks a portion of them. The sample contains about 130,000 clones, just under 85% of which appear only once. The sample comes from a study of cytomegalovirus exposure and HLA in healthy donors. On the study more broadly: There were approximately 85 million unique TCRs (from HLA-typed donors) in an early data release. Study-level points and caveats: A later analysis showed that HLA-associated TCR beta chains had undergone more clonal expansion than equally common others.

CDR1 is MNHNS, CDR2 SASEGT, per germline. This CDR3 has 15 residues. The chain uses TRBV6-1 and TRBJ1-6, with 9 bases matching TRBD1. The clonotype was recovered from a boy aged 2-15 years in good health and CMV-seronegative. Sequencing was performed on PBMCs. CDR3 nucleotide sequence: TGTGCCAGCAGTGAGGGACAGGGAAATAATTCCCCCCTCCACTTT. It encodes CASSEGQGNNSPLHF.